Presented here are 4 T cell receptor beta chains from one specimen sequenced in a study of monozygotic twins with inflammatory bowel disease. Each CDR3 protein gets one entry in TCRdb, which reprocessed the 5' RACE reads and gives no DNA. Recorded for this sample: about 330,000 distinct CDR3 sequences. Sequenced input: blood. These receptors were obtained from a human donor with ulcerative colitis or Crohn's disease, or a healthy co-twin of an affected twin (not recorded which).

The chain is built from TRBV12-3 or TRBV12-4 and TRBJ1-6; TCRdb's assignment of TRBD1 cannot be checked, as there is no DNA. The CDR3 loop spans 15 amino acids. The CDR3: CASSFTGDGNSPLHF.

This rearrangement joins TRBV7-9 to TRBJ2-1; TCRdb names TRBD2, which stays unverified in the absence of DNA. The CDR3 totals 16 residues. Germline-derived CDR1 and CDR2 are SEHNR and FQNEAQ (reference sequence). CDR3: CASSPGTSAFRDEQFF.

This chain joins TRBV2 and TRBJ2-1; absent DNA, TCRdb's TRBD2 call cannot be checked. The CDR3 runs to 16 residues. Germline CDR1 reads SNHLY; CDR2 reads FYNNEI. The CDR3 reads CASSPEREGSYNEQFF.

The chain has TRBV3-1 and TRBJ1-6. There are 11 residues in the CDR3. CDR1 is LGHDT and CDR2 is YNNKEL in the germline V gene (reference sequence). The CDR3 spells CASSHNSPLHF.